This TCR beta chain was captured in a study of Graves' ophthalmopathy and Graves' hyperthyroidism. Study-wide results and caveats: Blood samples also showed most expanded thyroid clonotypes exceeding 0.001 frequency. As the model predicted ophthalmopathy progression, it achieved a sensitivity of 65% to 71% and a specificity of 72.22%.

Germline CDR1 is MDHEN and CDR2 is SYDVKM. This CDR3 is built from 16 residues. The V and J ends lost 5 bases and 5 bases, in that order; junction bases with no gene match: 13. Comment on this clonotype: The antigen remains undetermined.

Amplified material comprised TCR beta CDR3 regions derived from RNA transcripts. The first round was an RT-PCR with HTBI primers, and the second round was a multiplex PCR. TCRdb re-derived calls from the multiplex PCR reads in MiXCR, one entry per CDR3 protein. The data show about 1.1 million distinct CDR3 sequences, with less than 45% seen just once and around 10% held by the top ten. Each hyperthyroidism patient was newly diagnosed, with under 2 months' duration, and aged 18 to 65. The diagnostic workup employed clinical symptoms, serum thyroxine, TRAb, thyroid ultrasound and orbital computed tomography.

The sequencing input was peripheral blood or thyroid tissue (not recorded which). The rearrangement uses TRBV28 and TRBJ2-5, with 8 bases matching TRBD2. The sequence was obtained from an adult man with Graves' hyperthyroidism. CDR3 DNA: TGTGCCAGCAGTCCGGCTCTAGCGGGCAAAGGGGAGACCCAGTACTTC. This gives the protein CASSPALAGKGETQYF. The full variable domain, with the rest looked up from reference TRBV28 and TRBJ2-5, is DVKVTQSSRYLVKRTGEKVFLECVQDMDHENMFWYRQDPGLGLRLIYFSYDVKMKEKGDIPEGYSVSREKKERFSLILESASTNQTSMYLCASSPALAGKGETQYFGPGTRLLVL.